The clone carrying this T cell receptor beta chain occurred once. This CDR3 has 17 residues. V was cut by 5 bases and J by 1 base, with 17 bases left in between. Germline V lookup: CDR1 SGHTA, CDR2 FQGNSA. In the original analysis: Estimation of nucleated cell counts was performed using reference gene primer amplification. Produced via immunoSEQ multiplex PCR; TCRdb's table is partial and in-frame only. The V and J calls and clone size come from that table; D and trimming were worked out from the DNA. This repertoire shows about 200,000 clones, about 82% found once; its top ten account for under 11%. The data originate from a study of blood T cell repertoires in COVID-19. The overall study: COVID-19 samples from acute and convalescent phases originated in the United States, Italy and Spain. The cDNA or gDNA used as material had been derived from T cells, B-cell-depleted T cells, or PBMCs.

The rearrangement links TRBV7-2 to TRBJ2-2, with D perhaps TRBD1 (6 bases). The receptor's source is a woman over 75 with acute or convalescent COVID-19. The specimen was peripheral blood. The CDR3 sequence is CASSQVGTSRNTGELFF. For the CDR3, the DNA is TGTGCCAGCAGCCAAGTGGGGACATCCCGGAACACCGGGGAGCTGTTTTTT.